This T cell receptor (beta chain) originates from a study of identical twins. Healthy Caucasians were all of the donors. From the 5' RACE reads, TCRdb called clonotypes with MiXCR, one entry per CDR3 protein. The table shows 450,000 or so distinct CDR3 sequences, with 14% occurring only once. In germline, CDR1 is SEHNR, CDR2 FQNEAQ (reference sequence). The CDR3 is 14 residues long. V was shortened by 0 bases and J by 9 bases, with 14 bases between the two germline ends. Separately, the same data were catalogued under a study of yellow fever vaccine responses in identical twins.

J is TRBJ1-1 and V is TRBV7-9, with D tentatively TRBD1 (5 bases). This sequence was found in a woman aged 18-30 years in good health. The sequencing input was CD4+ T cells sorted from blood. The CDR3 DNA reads TGTGCCAGCAGCTTAGCAGGGGCCCCCACGAAAGCTTTCTTT. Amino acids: CASSLAGAPTKAFF.